These 16 T cell receptor beta chains share one sample of origin, sequenced in a study of T-cell memory formation after mild COVID-19. MiXCR was run by TCRdb on the 5' RACE reads, yielding one entry per CDR3 protein. The sample yields more than 450,000 distinct CDR3 sequences, more than 15% seen once. The sequenced sample consisted of PBMCs or a T cell subset sorted from them (not recorded which). The receptor set was obtained from an adult woman who had mild COVID-19 (a few samples of this study predate the infection). Cell type and time point are not known.

The V and J genes are TRBV6-4 and TRBJ2-4; D unclear. Trimming shortened V by 0 bases and J by 9 bases, and 12 bases separated the two germline ends. The germline gives CDR1 MRHNA, CDR2 SNTAGT. This CDR3 spans 14 amino acids. CDR3 sequence (DNA): TGTGCCAGCAGTGACTCGGGTTCCTCAGGCATTCAGTACTTC. It encodes CASSDSGSSGIQYF.

This clonotype was picked up a small number of times. V gene TRBV24-1 combines with J gene TRBJ2-3, with unresolved D. Trimming cost V 3 bases and J 1 base, with 10 bases left between them. Germline-derived CDR1 and CDR2 are KGHDR and SFDVKD. CDR3 length: 15 residues. The CDR3 reads CATSDPWSGTDTQYF. The CDR3, as DNA: TGTGCCACCAGTGATCCCTGGTCGGGCACAGATACGCAGTATTTT.

The V and J genes are TRBV12-3 or TRBV12-4 and TRBJ2-2; D may be TRBD1 (6 bases). Trimming stripped 6 bases from V and 1 base from J, with 9 bases between. This CDR3 region has 14 residues. CDR3 DNA: TGTGCCAGCAGACAGGGAATGAACACCGGGGAGCTGTTTTTT. Translated, it gives CASRQGMNTGELFF.

This clonotype turned up a few times. The chain links TRBV11-2 to TRBJ2-5, with 11 bases matching TRBD2. With V trimmed by 1 base and J by 2 bases, 3 bases remained unmatched. The CDR3 is 16 residues long. Germline CDR1 reads SGHAT; CDR2 reads FQNNGV. CDR3 coding DNA: TGTGCCAGCAGCTTAGCAATAGCGGGAGGGCAAGAGACCCAGTACTTC. Translation gives CASSLAIAGGQETQYF. The whole variable domain, filled in from reference TRBV11-2 and TRBJ2-5, reads EAGVAQSPRYKIIEKRQSVAFWCNPISGHATLYWYQQILGQGPKLLIQFQNNGVVDDSQLPKDRFSAERLKGVDSTLKIQPAKLEDSAVYLCASSLAIAGGQETQYFGPGTRLLVL.

The rearrangement joins TRBV5-1 to TRBJ2-7; D is perhaps TRBD1 (5 bases). Looked up from germline, CDR1 is SGHRS and CDR2 is YFSETQ. CDR3 length equals 17 residues. V lost 0 bases, J lost 3 bases, and 19 bases lay in between. CDR3 residues: CASSLEFTAGLDYEQYF. The CDR3 DNA follows: TGCGCCAGCAGCTTGGAGTTTACGGCAGGGCTGGACTACGAGCAGTACTTC.

This clonotype was seen only once. The chain carries TRBV5-1 and TRBJ1-1; tentative D call: TRBD1 (5 bases). The CDR3 has 14 amino acids. Per germline, CDR1 SGHRS and CDR2 YFSETQ. Trimming shortened V by 4 bases and J by 4 bases, and 14 bases separated the two germline ends. The CDR3 here is CASSVRGGFTEAFF. The CDR3 DNA is TGCGCCAGCAGCGTCCGGGGGGGATTCACTGAAGCTTTCTTT.

This chain joins TRBV6-2 or TRBV6-3 and TRBJ2-5; possible D gene TRBD1, 6 bases. The germline V and J ends were trimmed by 11 bases and 6 bases, with 22 bases remaining between them. The CDR3 extends over 14 amino acids. Germline V CDR1 and CDR2: MNHEY, SVGEGT. The CDR3 DNA sequence: TGTGCCGTCCGGATGGGCCTGAGGGGGAAGACCCAGTACTTC. Translating gives CAVRMGLRGKTQYF.

This chain joins TRBV5-1 and TRBJ1-5; D is uncertain. Germline V CDR1 and CDR2: SGHRS, YFSETQ. Trimming took off 4 bases at V and 1 base at J, with 15 bases between the two ends. The CDR3 contains 16 residues. The CDR3 here is CASSLSPISSNQPQHF. The CDR3 DNA reads TGCGCCAGCAGCCTCAGCCCCATATCGAGCAATCAGCCCCAGCATTTT.

V usage is TRBV7-2 and J usage is TRBJ2-2, with D perhaps matching TRBD1 (6 bases). This CDR3 contains 15 residues. The V and J ends lost 2 bases and 3 bases respectively, with 10 bases between them. CDR1 and CDR2 from the germline V gene are SGHTA and FQGNSA. DNA of the CDR3: TGTGCCAGCAGCTTAACGACAGGTTACACCGGGGAGCTGTTTTTT. The encoded protein is CASSLTTGYTGELFF.

The chain combines TRBV10-3 with TRBJ2-7; 10 nucleotides match TRBD1. This CDR3 is built from 14 residues. Trimming at V came to 7 bases and at J to 1 base, leaving 4 bases not matched to a gene. Germline CDR1 is ENHRY and CDR2 is SYGVKD. CDR3 nucleotide sequence: TGTGCCATCAAGTTGGGACAGGGGTCCTACGAGCAGTACTTC. Its protein product is CAIKLGQGSYEQYF.

The chain carries TRBV5-6 and TRBJ1-1; no definite D call. Per germline, CDR1 SGHDT and CDR2 YYEEEE. This CDR3 region has 13 residues. The ends were cut back, 2 bases at V and 8 bases at J, with 13 bases in the middle. The CDR3 loop reads CASSFFVITEAFF. In DNA form, the CDR3 reads TGTGCCAGCAGCTTTTTTGTGATCACAGAAGCTTTCTTT.

This clonotype was seen only a few times. The chain couples TRBV5-1 to TRBJ2-3, with 7 bases fitting TRBD2. This CDR3 is 14 amino acids long. V lost 4 bases and J lost 2; bases outside the gene matches: 4. The germline V gene has CDR1 SGHRS and CDR2 YFSETQ. The CDR3, as DNA: TGCGCCAGCAGCCGAGGACTAGACACAGATACGCAGTATTTT. Residues: CASSRGLDTDTQYF.

This clonotype turned up a few times. This chain links TRBV6-2 or TRBV6-3 with TRBJ2-7; D gene uncertain. The CDR3 is 11 residues long. Looked up from germline, CDR1 is MNHEY and CDR2 is SVGEGT. The germline V and J ends were trimmed by 6 bases and 5 bases, with 8 bases remaining between them. The CDR3 here is CASSTAHEQYF. In DNA form, the CDR3 reads TGTGCCAGCAGCACGGCCCACGAGCAGTACTTC.

This clonotype was seen only a few times. The chain combines TRBV12-3 or TRBV12-4 with TRBJ1-6; TRBD1 matches 8 bases. V gave up 3 bases and J gave up 5 bases; unmatched junction bases: 3. CDR3 length: 15 residues. CDR3 region: CASSLLDRDNSPLHF. The CDR3 coding sequence is TGTGCCAGCAGTTTGTTGGACAGGGATAATTCACCCCTCCACTTT.

This clonotype was found many times. The chain recombines TRBV5-1 with TRBJ1-1, with D unclear. The length of the CDR3 is 15 residues. V lost 0 bases and J lost 0, with 9 bases in between. Germline V CDR1 and CDR2: SGHRS, YFSETQ. The CDR3, as DNA: TGCGCCAGCAGCTTGGCCCACGGAATGAACACTGAAGCTTTCTTT. Translating it yields CASSLAHGMNTEAFF.

This clonotype was recorded a few times. V is TRBV12-3 or TRBV12-4 and J is TRBJ2-3, with D possibly being TRBD1 or TRBD2 (5 bases each). The CDR3 runs to 16 residues. The ends were cut back, 8 bases at V and 5 bases at J, with 23 bases in the middle. CDR3 in amino acids: CASYLGPGLQRDTQYF. The CDR3 coding sequence is TGTGCCAGCTACCTCGGACCGGGGCTCCAGAGAGATACGCAGTATTTT.